These 26 T cell receptor beta chains came from one sample sequenced in a study of identical twins. A single record per CDR3 protein comes from TCRdb applying MiXCR to the 5' RACE reads. The top ten clones hold roughly 1.6% of a sample with 750,000 to 950,000 distinct CDR3 sequences, about 12% of them seen once. Separately, the same data were catalogued under a study of yellow fever vaccine responses in identical twins.

Material for sequencing was PBMCs. The source of these receptors is a woman between 18 and 29 years old in good health.

This clonotype appeared a few times. This sequence joins TRBV20-1 and TRBJ2-5, with 7 bases aligning to TRBD2. This CDR3 comprises 14 residues. V trimming: 2 bases; J trimming: 5 bases; junction bases outside the gene matches: 8. Germline V gene data show CDR1 as DFQATT and CDR2 as SNEGSKA (reference sequence). CDR3 protein: CSARPAGVGETQYF. CDR3 bases: TGCAGTGCTAGACCGGCGGGAGTAGGGGAGACCCAGTACTTC.

This clonotype was seen many times. The chain has TRBV15 and TRBJ2-3; D is uncertain. V dropped 2 bases and J dropped 1 base, with 7 bases sitting between them. From germline, CDR1 is LNHNV and CDR2 YYDKDF (reference sequence). This CDR3 spans 14 amino acids. The DNA of the CDR3 is TGTGCCACCAGCAGAAAGATCGGCACAGATACGCAGTATTTT. The encoded protein is CATSRKIGTDTQYF.

This clonotype was picked up a small number of times. In nucleotides, the CDR3 is TGTGCCAGCAGACGAGGGGAGGGCACTGAAGCTTTCTTT. Translation: CASRRGEGTEAFF. The rearrangement links TRBV12-3 or TRBV12-4 to TRBJ1-1; possible D gene TRBD1, 5 bases. The CDR3 spans 13 residues. The germline V and J ends were trimmed by 6 bases and 4 bases, with 12 bases remaining between them.

This clonotype turned up a few times. This rearrangement joins TRBV7-9 to TRBJ2-5; no firm D call. Germline CDR1 is SEHNR and CDR2 is FQNEAQ (reference sequence). Trimming took 4 bases from V and 1 from J, leaving 13 bases between them. This CDR3 spans 15 amino acids. CDR3 DNA sequence: TGTGCCAGCAGCTCCCCCGACCGTGCCCAAGAGACCCAGTACTTC. This translates into CASSSPDRAQETQYF.

This clonotype was seen a handful of times. The rearrangement joins TRBV24-1 to TRBJ1-5, with D uncertain. CDR1 and CDR2 (germline): KGHDR, SFDVKD. Deletions cut 4 bases from V and 1 base from J, with 7 bases between. The CDR3 covers 14 residues. CDR3 region: CATSDPRSNQPQHF. The CDR3 nucleotides are TGTGCCACCAGTGACCCCAGGAGCAATCAGCCCCAGCATTTT.

In this sample, this clonotype turned up a few times. The gene calls are TRBV12-3 or TRBV12-4 and TRBJ1-4, with D maybe TRBD1 (5 bases). The ends were cut back, 3 bases at V and 7 bases at J, with 12 bases in the middle. This CDR3 comprises 14 residues. The CDR3 is CASSFGGTGEKLFF. The CDR3, as DNA: TGTGCCAGCAGTTTTGGGGGGACTGGTGAAAAACTGTTTTTT.

This chain links TRBV20-1 with TRBJ2-5; D may match TRBD1 or TRBD2 (5 bases each). The V gene's germline CDR1 is DFQATT and CDR2 SNEGSKA (reference sequence). The CDR3 runs to 16 residues. V lost 1 base, J lost 5 bases, and 20 bases lay in between. The CDR3 sequence: CSARGLAPMWGETQYF. In DNA form, the CDR3 reads TGCAGTGCTAGAGGGCTAGCTCCAATGTGGGGGGAGACCCAGTACTTC.

This clonotype was seen many times. The gene calls are TRBV5-1 and TRBJ2-1, with 10 bases that match TRBD2. The germline V gene has CDR1 SGHRS and CDR2 YFSETQ. Trimming took 0 bases from V and 8 from J; bases not matched to a gene: 5. The CDR3 is 15 amino acids. In nucleotides, the CDR3 is TGCGCCAGCAGCTTGGTTCTAGCGGGAGTTTATGAGCAGTTCTTC. It codes for CASSLVLAGVYEQFF.

This clonotype was detected a few times. The chain is built from TRBV5-1 and TRBJ2-3; maybe TRBD2 (6 bases). The germline V and J ends were trimmed by 0 bases and 4 bases, with 15 bases remaining between them. Germline V gene data show CDR1 as SGHRS and CDR2 as YFSETQ. The CDR3 spans 16 residues. In DNA form, the CDR3 reads TGCGCCAGCAGCTTGGAGGGCTCCGGGGGAGCAGATACGCAGTATTTT. It translates to CASSLEGSGGADTQYF.

A few counts support this clonotype. The chain uses TRBV9 and TRBJ2-1; 9 positions agree with TRBD2. V was pared by 2 bases and J by 4 bases, with 7 bases of the junction left unmatched. This CDR3 comprises 16 residues. In germline, CDR1 is SGDLS, CDR2 YYNGEE. The CDR3, as DNA: TGTGCCAGCAGCGTCATCCCGACTAGCGGTTACAATGAGCAGTTCTTC. Translation gives CASSVIPTSGYNEQFF. Together with reference TRBV9 and TRBJ2-1, the CDR3 gives the full variable domain: DSGVTQTPKHLITATGQRVTLRCSPRSGDLSVYWYQQSLDQGLQFLIQYYNGEERAKGNILERFSAQQFPDLHSELNLSSLELGDSALYFCASSVIPTSGYNEQFFGPGTRLTVL.

A few counts support this clonotype. This sequence joins TRBV24-1 and TRBJ2-2; 7 bases fit TRBD1. In germline, CDR1 is KGHDR, CDR2 SFDVKD. V gave up 3 bases and J gave up 1 base; unmatched junction bases: 10. The CDR3 extends over 18 amino acids. CDR3 DNA: TGTGCCACCAGTGATCTCCCCTGGACAGGTTTGAACACCGGGGAGCTGTTTTTT. This encodes CATSDLPWTGLNTGELFF.

This chain connects TRBV5-1 to TRBJ2-1; D ambiguous. Germline lookup yields CDR1 SGHRS and CDR2 YFSETQ. CDR3 length equals 11 residues. V lost 5 bases and J lost 8, with 8 bases in between. CDR3 sequence: CASRYRDEQFF. The DNA of the CDR3 is TGCGCCAGCAGATATCGCGATGAGCAGTTCTTC.

This clonotype has a count of ten or more. This CDR3 is CASSSGQFYNSPLHF. The CDR3 nucleotides are TGCGCCAGCAGCTCTGGACAGTTTTATAATTCACCCCTCCACTTT. The chain uses TRBV5-1 and TRBJ1-6; D possibly corresponds to TRBD1 (6 bases). This CDR3 has 15 amino acids. The ends were cut back, 3 bases at V and 4 bases at J, with 11 bases in the middle. Per germline, CDR1 SGHRS and CDR2 YFSETQ.

This clonotype was seen more than once but under ten times. This sequence joins TRBV29-1 and TRBJ2-3; 12 nucleotides line up with TRBD2. With V trimmed by 4 bases and J by 2 bases, 4 bases remained unmatched. The V gene's germline CDR1 is SQVTM and CDR2 ANQGSEA. The CDR3 has 15 amino acids. This CDR3 reads CSVGLAGVLTDTQYF. CDR3 nucleotide sequence: TGCAGCGTTGGACTAGCGGGAGTCCTCACAGATACGCAGTATTTT.

This clonotype was detected a few times. The chain employs TRBV4-1 and TRBJ1-6; TRBD1 might be the D (5 bases). CDR3 length: 15 amino acids. Trimming stripped 0 bases from V and 4 bases from J, with 7 bases between. CDR1 is MGHRA and CDR2 is YSYEKL in the germline V gene. The CDR3 DNA reads as TGCGCCAGCAGCCAAGACAGGGATTATAATTCACCCCTCCACTTT. Amino acids: CASSQDRDYNSPLHF.

This clonotype was seen a few times. The rearrangement links TRBV5-1 to TRBJ2-2; maybe TRBD1 (6 bases). CDR3 size: 16 residues. Germline V gene sequence: CDR1 SGHRS, CDR2 YFSETQ. V gave up 1 base and J gave up 4 bases, with 14 bases separating them. CDR3 coding DNA: TGCGCCAGCAGCTTGAGACGTCGCAGGGGCACCGGGGAGCTGTTTTTT. It codes for CASSLRRRRGTGELFF.

The table lists this clonotype with a few counts. This sequence joins TRBV10-2 and TRBJ1-1; D perhaps matches TRBD1 (5 bases). Trimming cost V 6 bases and J 0 bases, with 17 bases left between them. This CDR3 region has 16 residues. Germline assignment: CDR1 WSHSY and CDR2 SAAADI. The DNA of the CDR3 is TGCGCCAGCAGACACCCGACAGACAGTATGAACACTGAAGCTTTCTTT. Translating gives CASRHPTDSMNTEAFF.

This clonotype has more than one count but fewer than ten. The V and J genes are TRBV4-1 and TRBJ1-5, with 9 bases matching TRBD1. The CDR3 contains 17 residues. Germline lookup yields CDR1 MGHRA and CDR2 YSYEKL. Unmatched junction bases numbered 8, after V lost 0 bases and J lost 5 bases. CDR3: CASSQEISGQGYQPQHF. Written as DNA, the CDR3 is TGCGCCAGCAGCCAAGAAATCTCGGGACAGGGTTATCAGCCCCAGCATTTT.

There are a few counts of this clonotype. This sequence joins TRBV6-1 and TRBJ1-4, with TRBD1 matching over 7 bases. After removal of 6 bases from V and 14 bases from J, the junction contained 18 bases not matched to a gene. The CDR3 is 15 amino acids. Per germline, CDR1 MNHNS and CDR2 SASEGT. CDR3 loop: CASSPSRQGGGWLFF. CDR3 in DNA: TGTGCCAGCAGCCCCTCCCGACAGGGAGGGGGGTGGCTGTTTTTT.

The chain recombines TRBV3-1 with TRBJ2-2; 10 nucleotides align to TRBD2. This CDR3 has 17 residues. The V and J ends lost 5 bases and 5 bases, in that order; junction bases with no gene match: 11. In germline, CDR1 is LGHDT, CDR2 YNNKEL (reference sequence). CDR3 loop: CASSSQERGGRTGELFF. In nucleotides, the CDR3 is TGTGCCAGCAGCTCTCAAGAGCGGGGGGGACGGACCGGGGAGCTGTTTTTT.

J is TRBJ2-1 and V is TRBV12-5, with 11 bases aligning to TRBD2. After removal of 2 bases from V and 6 bases from J, the junction contained 6 bases not matched to a gene. Germline CDR1 and CDR2: LGHNT and FRNRAP. There are 16 residues in the CDR3. In DNA, the CDR3 is TGTGCTAGTGGTTTGCAACTAGCGGGAGTTTCCAATGAGCAGTTCTTC. It codes for CASGLQLAGVSNEQFF.

The gene calls are TRBV2 and TRBJ2-1; D gene ambiguous. The CDR3 runs to 13 residues. V was pared by 4 bases and J by 1 base, with 5 bases between. Germline assignment: CDR1 SNHLY and CDR2 FYNNEI. The CDR3 DNA is TGTGCCAGCAGTGCCCAATCCTACAATGAGCAGTTCTTC. Protein product: CASSAQSYNEQFF.

This clonotype was detected only a few times. The chain recombines TRBV6-1 with TRBJ1-5, with D perhaps TRBD1 (5 bases). CDR3 length: 12 residues. V shed 3 bases and J shed 15 bases, with 15 bases lying between them. Germline V gene data show CDR1 as MNHNS and CDR2 as SASEGT. The DNA for the CDR3 is TGTGCCAGCAGTGATGGGGGACGCCCAATGCATTTT. It translates to CASSDGGRPMHF.

V is TRBV11-2 and J is TRBJ2-3; perhaps TRBD2 as D (5 bases). Germline V gene sequence: CDR1 SGHAT, CDR2 FQNNGV. Trimming took off 1 base at V and 1 base at J, with 9 bases between the two ends. This CDR3 comprises 15 residues. The CDR3 sequence is CASSLGSRGTDTQYF. The CDR3 DNA reads as TGTGCCAGCAGCTTAGGTTCGAGGGGCACAGATACGCAGTATTTT.

This clonotype was observed at least ten times. The chain has TRBV29-1 and TRBJ1-1; D unresolved. V was clipped by 2 bases and J by 0 bases, with 10 bases between them. Germline loops: CDR1 SQVTM, CDR2 ANQGSEA. This CDR3 is built from 14 residues. The CDR3 coding sequence is TGCAGCGTTGAACGGCCAGGCCTGAACACTGAAGCTTTCTTT. Translating it yields CSVERPGLNTEAFF.

This clonotype was counted only a few times. The chain uses TRBV20-1 and TRBJ1-5; D perhaps matches TRBD1 (5 bases). Trimming removed 2 bases from V and 7 bases from J, with 15 bases in between. The germline V gene encodes CDR1 DFQATT and CDR2 SNEGSKA (reference sequence). The CDR3 is 14 residues long. CDR3 amino acids: CSARISGSAQPQHF. In DNA form, the CDR3 reads TGCAGTGCTAGAATTTCAGGGTCAGCACAGCCCCAGCATTTT.